This T cell receptor beta chain emerged from a study of vaccination effects on CD4 cells after COVID-19 (dated by TCRdb to the early 2020s). Regarding the study in general: Two doses of either the BNT162b2 or the mRNA-1273 mRNA SARS-CoV-2 vaccine were administered to participants. The study compared SARS-CoV-2 spike-specific CD4+ TCR repertoires before and after mRNA vaccination in COVID-19 convalescent patients and infection-naive vaccine recipients. The full study included around nine COVID-19 convalescent patients and a handful of SARS-CoV-2-naive healthy vaccine recipients. Cultures from other donors in the study were sequenced using the Oncomine TCR Beta short-read assay on an Illumina iSeq 100.

The germline V gene specifies SGHDT as CDR1 and YYEEEE as CDR2. Inclusive of the bounding cysteine and phenylalanine, the CDR3 is 14 residues long. Of the read, only the CDR3 DNA is kept; its 42 bases are in frame from base 1. Trimming accounts for 5 bases at V and 7 bases at J, while the number of junction bases matched to no gene is 10. What the study reported, not specific to this receptor: Among healthy vaccine recipients, nearly all vaccine-induced clones were SARS-CoV-2 mono-reactive, and only 1 of 255 was cross-reactive with common cold coronaviruses. The study was limited by a small number of convalescent patients and lacked early post-infection timepoints. Both infection-induced and vaccine-induced clones contracted markedly at late post-vaccination timepoints, which is consistent with waning T cell responses.

The receptor library was made with the immunoSEQ multiplex PCR assay. DNA from the cultured and isolated CD4+ T cells underwent TCR beta CDR3 sequencing. In the original analysis: Non-productive TCR sequences were removed and reads were trimmed to the CDR3 region, keeping CDR3s of at least 7 amino acids. The MANAFEST web app was used to identify antigen-specific clonotypes by comparing expansion in peptide wells with expansion in reference cultures. Positive clones required FDR<0.05 expansion versus reference and all other wells, odds ratio above 5, and frequency above 0.1% in two replicate wells. A clonotype was defined as cross-reactive if the clonotype was significantly expanded both in SARS-CoV-2 spike wells and in at least one common cold coronavirus spike condition. Using the stringdist R package, CDR3 similarity was measured by Levenshtein distance, and unrooted trees were constructed with ape in R 3.6.1. TCRdb took over this immuneACCESS table, retaining in-frame rearrangements with V and J assigned. Such tables are incomplete; in checked studies, under half of the missing clones stem from an unresolved V gene, and the remainder is unexplained. V, J and clone size were drawn from that table, and D and trimming were deduced from the DNA. This sample has over 25,000 clones in its table, and 70% to 80% of those were observed once. The leading ten clones occupy about 32% of the sample.

As regards this clone: No antigen is known for it. No qualities accompany the bases; no much larger clone lies one base away.

In the ViraFEST assay, PBMC were stimulated with viral peptide pools, and antigen-specific CD4+ T cell clonotypes were then identified by expansion using TCR sequencing. After approximately 11 days of culture, CD4+ T cells were isolated with the EasySep CD4+ T cell isolation kit. None of the healthy vaccine recipients had a prior SARS-CoV-2 infection, which was confirmed by nucleocapsid antibody tests that came back negative both before and after vaccination. Over 1.5 million PBMC per well were cultured with approximately 10 ug/ml peptides in IMDM containing 5% human AB serum, approximately 9.1 IU/ml IL-2 and gentamicin. Half of the culture medium was replaced with fresh IL-2-containing medium on days 3 and 7. Each peptide stimulation condition was cultured in triplicate wells unless otherwise noted. Using Ficoll-Paque Plus gradient centrifugation, PBMC were separated from whole blood and then either used fresh or cryopreserved at -140C. The spike proteins of SARS-CoV-2 and of the common cold coronaviruses HCoV-NL63, HCoV-OC43 and HCoV-229E were spanned by overlapping peptide pools. The QIAamp micro DNA kit was used to extract genomic DNA from the cultured CD4+ T cells.

This receptor was taken from a human donor who received a COVID-19 vaccine. The V and J genes are TRBV5-6 and TRBJ1-2; 8 central nucleotides agree with TRBD1. The source was CD4+ T cells from PBMCs cultured with SARS-CoV-2 spike peptides, collected before COVID-19 vaccination. In the paper's terms, the cell subset or site label means: SARS-CoV-2 spike overlapping peptide pool stimulation. CDR3 loop: CASRWRTGSGGYTF. The bases are TGTGCCAGCAGGTGGAGGACAGGGTCGGGTGGCTACACCTTC.